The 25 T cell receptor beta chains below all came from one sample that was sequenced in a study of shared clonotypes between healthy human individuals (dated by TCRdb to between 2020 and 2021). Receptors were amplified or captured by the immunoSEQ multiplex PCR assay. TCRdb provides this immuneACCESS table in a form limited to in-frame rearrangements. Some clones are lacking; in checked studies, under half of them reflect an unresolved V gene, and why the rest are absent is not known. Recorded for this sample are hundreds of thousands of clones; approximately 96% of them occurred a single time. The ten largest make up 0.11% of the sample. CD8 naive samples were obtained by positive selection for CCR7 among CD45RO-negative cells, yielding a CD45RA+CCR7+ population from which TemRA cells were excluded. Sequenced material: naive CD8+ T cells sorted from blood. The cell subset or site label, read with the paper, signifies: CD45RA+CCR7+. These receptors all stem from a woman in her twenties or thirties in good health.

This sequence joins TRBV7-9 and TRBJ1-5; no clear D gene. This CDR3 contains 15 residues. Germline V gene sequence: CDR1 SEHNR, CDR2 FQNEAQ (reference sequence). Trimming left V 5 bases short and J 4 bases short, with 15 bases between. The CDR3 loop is CASSPGALSNQPQHF. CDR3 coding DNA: TGTGCCAGCAGCCCGGGTGCCCTTTCAAATCAGCCCCAGCATTTT. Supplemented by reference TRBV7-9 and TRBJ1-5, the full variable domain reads DTGVSQNPRHKITKRGQNVTFRCDPISEHNRLYWYRQTLGQGPEFLTYFQNEAQLEKSRLLSDRFSAERPKGSFSTLEIQRTEQGDSAMYLCASSPGALSNQPQHFGDGTRLSIL.

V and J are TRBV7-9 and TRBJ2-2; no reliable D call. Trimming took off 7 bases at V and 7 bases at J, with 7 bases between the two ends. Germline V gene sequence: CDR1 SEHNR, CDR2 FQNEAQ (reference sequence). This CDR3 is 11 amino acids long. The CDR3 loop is CASKAIGELFF. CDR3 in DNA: TGTGCCAGCAAAGCTATCGGGGAGCTGTTTTTT. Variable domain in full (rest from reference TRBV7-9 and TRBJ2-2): DTGVSQNPRHKITKRGQNVTFRCDPISEHNRLYWYRQTLGQGPEFLTYFQNEAQLEKSRLLSDRFSAERPKGSFSTLEIQRTEQGDSAMYLCASKAIGELFFGEGSRLTVL.

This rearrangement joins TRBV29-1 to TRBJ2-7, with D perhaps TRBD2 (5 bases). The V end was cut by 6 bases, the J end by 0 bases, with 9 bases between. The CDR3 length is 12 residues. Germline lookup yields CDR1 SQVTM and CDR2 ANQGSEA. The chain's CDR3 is CSVTGSSYEQYF. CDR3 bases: TGCAGCGTGACGGGAAGCTCCTACGAGCAGTACTTC.

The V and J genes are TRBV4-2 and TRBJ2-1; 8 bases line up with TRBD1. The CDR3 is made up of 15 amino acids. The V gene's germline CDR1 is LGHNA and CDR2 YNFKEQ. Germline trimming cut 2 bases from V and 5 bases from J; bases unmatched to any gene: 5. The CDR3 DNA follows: TGTGCCAGCAGCCAAACAGACAGGGGCAACAATGAGCAGTTCTTC. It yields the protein CASSQTDRGNNEQFF.

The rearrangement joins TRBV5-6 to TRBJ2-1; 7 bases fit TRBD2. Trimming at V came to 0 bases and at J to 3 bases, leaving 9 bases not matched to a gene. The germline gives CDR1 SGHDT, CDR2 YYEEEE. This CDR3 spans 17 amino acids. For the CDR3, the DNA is TGTGCCAGCAGCTTGGGTTTCCGGGAGGATGGCTACAATGAGCAGTTCTTC. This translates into CASSLGFREDGYNEQFF.

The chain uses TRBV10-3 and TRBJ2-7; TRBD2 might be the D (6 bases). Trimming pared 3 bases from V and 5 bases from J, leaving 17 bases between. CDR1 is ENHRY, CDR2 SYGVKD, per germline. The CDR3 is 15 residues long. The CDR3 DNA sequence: TGTGCCATCAGTGACCGGGACTCCAAAGGCCACGAGCAGTACTTC. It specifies CAISDRDSKGHEQYF.

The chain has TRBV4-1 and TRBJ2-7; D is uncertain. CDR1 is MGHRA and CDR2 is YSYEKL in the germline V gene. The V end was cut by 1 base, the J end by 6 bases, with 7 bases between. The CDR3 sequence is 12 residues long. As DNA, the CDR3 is TGCGCCAGCAGCCAAGTAATTGGCGAGCAGTACTTC. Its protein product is CASSQVIGEQYF.

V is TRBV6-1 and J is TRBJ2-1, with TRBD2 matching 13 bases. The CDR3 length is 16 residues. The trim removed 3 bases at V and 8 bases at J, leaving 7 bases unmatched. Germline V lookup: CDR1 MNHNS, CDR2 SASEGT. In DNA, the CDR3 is TGTGCCAGCAGTGAGTGGACTAGCGGGAGTTCCCATGAGCAGTTCTTC. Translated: CASSEWTSGSSHEQFF.

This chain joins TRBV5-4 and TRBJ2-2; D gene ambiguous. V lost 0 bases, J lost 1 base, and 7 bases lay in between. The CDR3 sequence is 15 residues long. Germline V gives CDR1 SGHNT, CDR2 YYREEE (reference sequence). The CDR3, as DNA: TGTGCCAGCAGCTTGGTAGGGCTGAACACCGGGGAGCTGTTTTTT. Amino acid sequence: CASSLVGLNTGELFF. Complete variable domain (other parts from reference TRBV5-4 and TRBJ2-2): ETGVTQSPTHLIKTRGQQVTLRCSSQSGHNTVSWYQQALGQGPQFIFQYYREEENGRGNFPPRFSGLQFPNYSSELNVNALELDDSALYLCASSLVGLNTGELFFGEGSRLTVL.

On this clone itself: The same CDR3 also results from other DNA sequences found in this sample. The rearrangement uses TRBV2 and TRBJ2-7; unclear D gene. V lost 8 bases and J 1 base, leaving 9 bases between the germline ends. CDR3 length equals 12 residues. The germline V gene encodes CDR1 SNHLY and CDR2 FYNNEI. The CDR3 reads CASGSSSYEQYF. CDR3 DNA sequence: TGTGCCAGCGGGTCCTCTTCCTACGAGCAGTACTTC.

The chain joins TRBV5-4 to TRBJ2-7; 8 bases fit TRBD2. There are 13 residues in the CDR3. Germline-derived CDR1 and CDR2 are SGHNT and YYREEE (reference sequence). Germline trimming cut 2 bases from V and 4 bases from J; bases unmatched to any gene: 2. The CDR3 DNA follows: TGTGCCAGCAGCTTAGCGGGAGAATACGAGCAGTACTTC. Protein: CASSLAGEYEQYF. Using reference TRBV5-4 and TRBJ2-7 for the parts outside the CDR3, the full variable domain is ETGVTQSPTHLIKTRGQQVTLRCSSQSGHNTVSWYQQALGQGPQFIFQYYREEENGRGNFPPRFSGLQFPNYSSELNVNALELDDSALYLCASSLAGEYEQYFGPGTRLTVT.

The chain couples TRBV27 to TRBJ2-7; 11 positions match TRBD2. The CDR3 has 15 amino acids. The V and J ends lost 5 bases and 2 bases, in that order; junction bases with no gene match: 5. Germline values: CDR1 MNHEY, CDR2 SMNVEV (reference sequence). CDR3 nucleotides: TGTGCCAGCAGTCCGACTAGCGGGGCCGCCTACGAGCAGTACTTC. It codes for CASSPTSGAAYEQYF.

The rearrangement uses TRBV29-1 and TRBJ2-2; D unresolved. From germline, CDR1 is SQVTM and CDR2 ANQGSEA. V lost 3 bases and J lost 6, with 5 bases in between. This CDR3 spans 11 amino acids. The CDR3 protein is CSVDSAGELFF. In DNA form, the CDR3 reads TGCAGCGTTGATTCGGCCGGGGAGCTGTTTTTT.

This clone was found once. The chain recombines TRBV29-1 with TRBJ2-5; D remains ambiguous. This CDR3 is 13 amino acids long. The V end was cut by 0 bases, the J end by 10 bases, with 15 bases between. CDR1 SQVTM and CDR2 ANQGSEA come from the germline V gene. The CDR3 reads CSVEDRQTKDQYF. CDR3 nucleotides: TGCAGCGTTGAAGATCGGCAGACCAAGGACCAGTACTTC.

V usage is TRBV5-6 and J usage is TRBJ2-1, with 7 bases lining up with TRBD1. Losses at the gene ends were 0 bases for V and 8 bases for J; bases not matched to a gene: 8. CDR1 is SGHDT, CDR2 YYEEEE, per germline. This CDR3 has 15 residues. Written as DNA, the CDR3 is TGTGCCAGCAGCTTGGCCAGGGGGTATATCGATGAGCAGTTCTTC. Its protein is CASSLARGYIDEQFF. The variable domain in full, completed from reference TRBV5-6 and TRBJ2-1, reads DAGVTQSPTHLIKTRGQQVTLRCSPKSGHDTVSWYQQALGQGPQFIFQYYEEEERQRGNFPDRFSGHQFPNYSSELNVNALLLGDSALYLCASSLARGYIDEQFFGPGTRLTVL.

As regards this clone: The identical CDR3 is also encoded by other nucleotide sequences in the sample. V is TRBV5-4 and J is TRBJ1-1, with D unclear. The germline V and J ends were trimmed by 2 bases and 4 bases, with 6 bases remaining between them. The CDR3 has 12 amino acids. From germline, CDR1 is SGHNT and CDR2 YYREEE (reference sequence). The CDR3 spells CASSLVGTEAFF. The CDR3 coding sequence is TGTGCCAGCAGCTTAGTTGGCACTGAAGCTTTCTTT.

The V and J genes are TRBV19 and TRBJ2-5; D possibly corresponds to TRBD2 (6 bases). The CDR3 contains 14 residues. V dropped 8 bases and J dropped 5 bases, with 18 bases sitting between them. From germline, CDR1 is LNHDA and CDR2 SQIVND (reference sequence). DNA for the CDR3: TGTGCCAGTCAGAAAGCGGGCATGGGGGAGACCCAGTACTTC. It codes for CASQKAGMGETQYF. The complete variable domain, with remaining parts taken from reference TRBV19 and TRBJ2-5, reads DGGITQSPKYLFRKEGQNVTLSCEQNLNHDAMYWYRQDPGQGLRLIYYSQIVNDFQKGDIAEGYSVSREKKESFPLTVTSAQKNPTAFYLCASQKAGMGETQYFGPGTRLLVL.

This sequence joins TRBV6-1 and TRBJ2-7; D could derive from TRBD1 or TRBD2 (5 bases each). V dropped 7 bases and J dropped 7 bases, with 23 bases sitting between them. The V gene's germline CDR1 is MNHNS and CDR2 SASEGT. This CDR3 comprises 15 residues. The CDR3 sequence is CASTELGTQGWEQYF. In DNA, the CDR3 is TGTGCCAGCACCGAACTGGGGACCCAAGGCTGGGAGCAGTACTTC.

The CDR3 nucleotides read TGTGCCAGCAGCTTAGGGACAGGGAGTCCCTACAATGAGCAGTTCTTC. Its translation is CASSLGTGSPYNEQFF. The J gene is TRBJ2-1, the V gene TRBV13; TRBD1 matches 7 bases. Trimming took 0 bases from V and 2 from J; bases not matched to a gene: 4. The CDR3 is 16 amino acids. Germline V CDR1 and CDR2: PRHDT, FYEKMQ (reference sequence). The full variable domain, in which reference TRBV13 and TRBJ2-1 provide the parts outside the CDR3, is AAGVIQSPRHLIKEKRETATLKCYPIPRHDTVYWYQQGPGQDPQFLISFYEKMQSDKGSIPDRFSAQQFSDYHSELNMSSLELGDSALYFCASSLGTGSPYNEQFFGPGTRLTVL.

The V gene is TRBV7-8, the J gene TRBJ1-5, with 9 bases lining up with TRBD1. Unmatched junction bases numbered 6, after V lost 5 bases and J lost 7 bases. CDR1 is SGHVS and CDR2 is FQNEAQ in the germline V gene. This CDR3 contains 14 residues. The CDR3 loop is CASSLGTGTQPQHF. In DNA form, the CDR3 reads TGTGCCAGCAGCCTTGGGACAGGGACCCAGCCCCAGCATTTT.

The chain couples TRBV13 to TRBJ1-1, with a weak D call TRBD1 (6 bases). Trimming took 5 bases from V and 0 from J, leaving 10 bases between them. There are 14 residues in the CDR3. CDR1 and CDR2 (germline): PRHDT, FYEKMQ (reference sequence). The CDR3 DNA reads TGTGCCAGCAGCACGGACAGCGTGAACACTGAAGCTTTCTTT. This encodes CASSTDSVNTEAFF.

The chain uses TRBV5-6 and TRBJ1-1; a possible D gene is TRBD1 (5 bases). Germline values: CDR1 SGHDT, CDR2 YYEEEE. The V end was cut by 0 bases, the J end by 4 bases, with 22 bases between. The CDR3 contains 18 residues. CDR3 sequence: CASSLASAGRLQATEAFF. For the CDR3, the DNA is TGTGCCAGCAGCTTGGCCTCGGCAGGGAGGCTTCAGGCCACTGAAGCTTTCTTT.

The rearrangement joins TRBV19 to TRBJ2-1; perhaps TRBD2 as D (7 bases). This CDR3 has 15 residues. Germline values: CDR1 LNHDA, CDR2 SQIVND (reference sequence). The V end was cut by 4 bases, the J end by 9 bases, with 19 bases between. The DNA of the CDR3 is TGTGCCAGTAGTAGCCATTGGAAGGGGGAGGGTGAGCAGTTCTTC. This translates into CASSSHWKGEGEQFF.

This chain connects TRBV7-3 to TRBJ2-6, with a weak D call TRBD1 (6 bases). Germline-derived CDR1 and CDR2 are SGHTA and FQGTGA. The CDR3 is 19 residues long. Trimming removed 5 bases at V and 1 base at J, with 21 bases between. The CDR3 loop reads CASSISGWTELSGANVLTF. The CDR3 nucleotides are TGTGCCAGCAGCATATCCGGGTGGACAGAGCTTTCTGGGGCCAACGTCCTGACTTTC. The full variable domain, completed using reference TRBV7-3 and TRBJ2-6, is GAGVSQTPSNKVTEKGKYVELRCDPISGHTALYWYRQSLGQGPEFLIYFQGTGAADDSGLPNDRFFAVRPEGSVSTLKIQRTERGDSAVYLCASSISGWTELSGANVLTFGAGSRLTVL.

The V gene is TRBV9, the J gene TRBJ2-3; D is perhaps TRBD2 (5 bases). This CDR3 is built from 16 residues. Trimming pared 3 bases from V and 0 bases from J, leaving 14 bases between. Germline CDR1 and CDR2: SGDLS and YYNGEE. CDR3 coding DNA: TGTGCCAGCAGCGGAGAAGTGGGCGGGAGCACAGATACGCAGTATTTT. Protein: CASSGEVGGSTDTQYF.